Shown below are 18 T cell receptor beta chains from a single sample sequenced in a study of blood T cell repertoires in COVID-19. TCRdb keeps only in-frame clones here, not all; method: immunoSEQ multiplex PCR. The sample records approximately 110,000 clones, around 85% being singletons. The sample comprised peripheral blood. The receptors come from a man between 70 and 80 years old with active or convalescent COVID-19.

This chain connects TRBV9 to TRBJ2-3; 8 nucleotides align to TRBD1. CDR1 is SGDLS and CDR2 is YYNGEE in the germline V gene. V gave up 3 bases and J gave up 4 bases; unmatched junction bases: 13. The CDR3 totals 17 residues. The CDR3 sequence: CASSARQGIGTPDTQYF. In DNA, the CDR3 is TGTGCCAGCAGCGCCAGACAGGGGATAGGGACGCCAGATACGCAGTATTTT.

This clone was observed a few times. This chain connects TRBV7-2 to TRBJ2-2; D is perhaps TRBD2 (7 bases). CDR3 length: 15 residues. The V end lost 2 bases, the J end lost 7 bases, and 14 bases lay between the germline ends. Germline assignment: CDR1 SGHTA and CDR2 FQGNSA. CDR3 coding DNA: TGTGCCAGCAGCTTACGCGGGGGCGGTTACGGGGAGCTGTTTTTT. This sequence encodes CASSLRGGGYGELFF.

V usage is TRBV19 and J usage is TRBJ2-4; D is perhaps TRBD1 (7 bases). The CDR3 has 15 amino acids. Germline V gene lookup returns CDR1 LNHDA and CDR2 SQIVND (reference sequence). V shed 6 bases and J shed 1 base, with 13 bases lying between them. The CDR3 is CASREGAFAKNIQYF. DNA of the CDR3: TGTGCCAGTAGGGAGGGGGCCTTCGCCAAAAACATTCAGTACTTC.

V and J are TRBV20-1 and TRBJ2-7; the D is unclear. Germline V gene data show CDR1 as DFQATT and CDR2 as SNEGSKA (reference sequence). Trimming removed 3 bases at V and 9 bases at J, with 12 bases between. This CDR3 has 11 residues. This CDR3 reads CSARSDRGQYF. The CDR3 region has the DNA TGCAGTGCTAGGTCTGATCGCGGGCAGTACTTC.

This chain uses TRBV5-1 with TRBJ2-3, with 9 nucleotides matching TRBD2. After removal of 2 bases from V and 2 bases from J, the junction contained 3 bases not matched to a gene. Germline V gives CDR1 SGHRS, CDR2 YFSETQ. CDR3 length: 15 amino acids. The CDR3: CASSLGTSTTDTQYF. In DNA form, the CDR3 reads TGCGCCAGCAGCTTAGGGACTAGCACCACAGATACGCAGTATTTT.

The rearrangement links TRBV11-2 to TRBJ2-3, with 9 nucleotides matching TRBD2. The CDR3 sequence is 15 residues long. Germline V gene sequence: CDR1 SGHAT, CDR2 FQNNGV. The V segment lost 3 bases and the J segment 7 bases; nucleotides outside the gene matches: 8. This chain's CDR3 is CASSLRAGGPYTQYF. In DNA, the CDR3 is TGTGCCAGCAGCTTGCGGGCGGGGGGGCCCTATACGCAGTATTTT.

V usage is TRBV7-9 and J usage is TRBJ1-5; D perhaps matches TRBD1 (6 bases). V was shortened by 5 bases and J by 5 bases, with 13 bases between the two germline ends. Germline V gives CDR1 SEHNR, CDR2 FQNEAQ (reference sequence). The CDR3 covers 14 residues. The CDR3 DNA is TGTGCCAGCAGCATACAGGGACGGGATCAGCCCCAGCATTTT. Protein product: CASSIQGRDQPQHF.

This chain's CDR3 is CASSRGLAGGDTQYF. CDR3 DNA: TGTGCCAGCAGCAGGGGACTAGCGGGAGGAGATACGCAGTATTTT. J is TRBJ2-3 and V is TRBV5-4; 15 bases fit TRBD2. After removal of 4 bases from V and 5 bases from J, the junction contained 2 bases not matched to a gene. This CDR3 comprises 15 residues. Germline-derived CDR1 and CDR2 are SGHNT and YYREEE (reference sequence).

The chain carries TRBV6-1 and TRBJ2-1, with a tentative D call TRBD2 (5 bases). Between the trimmed V and J ends, which lost 3 bases and 8 bases, there was a span of 11 bases. The CDR3 sequence is 13 residues long. Germline assignment: CDR1 MNHNS and CDR2 SASEGT. The CDR3 bases are TGTGCCAGCAGTGAGGAGCGGCTCCATGAGCAGTTCTTC. Its protein is CASSEERLHEQFF.

This rearrangement joins TRBV6-5 to TRBJ2-5, with TRBD2 matching over 7 bases. The V gene end was trimmed by 4 bases and the J gene end by 5 bases; junction bases not matched to a gene: 4. This CDR3 has 13 residues. Germline CDR1 MNHEY, CDR2 SVGAGI. The CDR3 is CASSSSGRETQYF. The CDR3 DNA sequence: TGTGCCAGCAGTTCTTCCGGGAGGGAGACCCAGTACTTC.

This chain links TRBV27 with TRBJ2-1, with 7 nucleotides matching TRBD1. The CDR3 extends over 13 amino acids. The junction had 1 base not matched to a gene; V was cut back by 8 bases and J by 0 bases. The germline V gene has CDR1 MNHEY and CDR2 SMNVEV (reference sequence). The CDR3 sequence is CASRDSSYNEQFF. CDR3 nucleotide sequence: TGTGCCAGCCGGGACAGCTCCTACAATGAGCAGTTCTTC.

The chain couples TRBV15 to TRBJ1-5; 8 positions match TRBD1. Germline CDR1 reads LNHNV; CDR2 reads YYDKDF (reference sequence). The CDR3 covers 15 residues. J lost 4 bases, V lost 3 bases, and 5 bases had no gene match. CDR3 in amino acids: CATSRRTGQNQPQHF. CDR3 bases: TGTGCCACCAGCAGGAGGACAGGGCAGAATCAGCCCCAGCATTTT.

This sequence joins TRBV27 and TRBJ2-1; weak D call: TRBD2 (6 bases). V shed 4 bases and J shed 6 bases, with 19 bases lying between them. The CDR3 has 16 residues. Germline loops: CDR1 MNHEY, CDR2 SMNVEV (reference sequence). CDR3 amino acids: CASSSALARGFNEQFF. In DNA form, the CDR3 reads TGTGCCAGCAGTTCCGCCCTAGCGAGGGGTTTCAATGAGCAGTTCTTC.

The rearrangement joins TRBV6-1 to TRBJ2-4; no definite D call. The germline V gene has CDR1 MNHNS and CDR2 SASEGT. The CDR3 spans 15 residues. Trimming stripped 2 bases from V and 3 bases from J, with 11 bases between. The CDR3 protein is CASSELVRVKNIQYF. CDR3 nucleotide sequence: TGTGCCAGCAGTGAACTAGTACGGGTCAAAAACATTCAGTACTTC.

This clone was detected only once. The rearrangement joins TRBV5-6 to TRBJ2-3, with 14 bases that match TRBD2. Per germline, CDR1 SGHDT and CDR2 YYEEEE. The CDR3 has 17 residues. Unmatched junction bases numbered 4, after V lost 3 bases and J lost 1 base. CDR3 sequence reads: CASSSRLAGGGTDTQYF. In nucleotides, the CDR3 is TGTGCCAGCAGCTCCCGACTAGCGGGAGGGGGCACAGATACGCAGTATTTT.

The V gene is TRBV19, the J gene TRBJ2-7; D may be TRBD1 (5 bases). The CDR3 sequence is 13 residues long. V was trimmed by 4 bases and J by 4 bases, leaving 11 bases between them. The germline V gene has CDR1 LNHDA and CDR2 SQIVND (reference sequence). The chain's CDR3 is CASSSTQGYEQYF. The DNA for the CDR3 is TGTGCCAGTAGTAGCACGCAGGGTTACGAGCAGTACTTC. The whole variable domain, filled in from reference TRBV19 and TRBJ2-7, reads DGGITQSPKYLFRKEGQNVTLSCEQNLNHDAMYWYRQDPGQGLRLIYYSQIVNDFQKGDIAEGYSVSREKKESFPLTVTSAQKNPTAFYLCASSSTQGYEQYFGPGTRLTVT.

The table lists this clone with a count of one. The gene calls are TRBV4-2 and TRBJ2-3; D possibly corresponds to TRBD2 (7 bases). The germline V gene has CDR1 LGHNA and CDR2 YNFKEQ. The CDR3 has 16 residues. Trimming took 1 base from V and 1 from J, leaving 12 bases between them. In nucleotides, the CDR3 is TGTGCCAGCAGCCAAGTAGGGGGAGGGGGCACAGATACGCAGTATTTT. It yields the protein CASSQVGGGGTDTQYF.

The chain links TRBV24-1 to TRBJ1-5; 7 positions agree with TRBD1. The CDR3 totals 16 residues. Germline V gene lookup returns CDR1 KGHDR and CDR2 SFDVKD. With V trimmed by 2 bases and J by 7 bases, 10 bases remained unmatched. The CDR3 is CATSDSRGQPMQPQHF. The DNA of the CDR3 is TGTGCCACCAGTGATTCACGGGGACAGCCGATGCAGCCCCAGCATTTT.